This T cell receptor beta chain derives from a study of CD8+ T cells in alopecia areata. Study summary: Each of the treated patients was given oral tofacitinib, 5 to 10 mg twice daily, for moderate-to-severe alopecia areata. Study observations and caveats: With patients, TCR sharing proved less clear than in mice, a difference possibly related to HLA.

Once RNA had been extracted, it was reverse transcribed into cDNA to act as the sequencing template. This table comes from immunoSEQ multiplex PCR, and its TCRdb copy is limited to in-frame clones, with some not included. There are approximately 100,000 clones in the sample; roughly 47% occur only once, and 0.6% to 0.85% lies in the top ten. After removal of 4 bases from V and 2 bases from J, the junction contained 9 bases not matched to a gene. Germline values: CDR1 LGHNA, CDR2 YNFKEQ. The CDR3 is made up of 16 amino acids. The table lists this clone with a few counts. The antigen is undetermined. Material: CD4+ T cells sorted from blood. The rearrangement joins TRBV4-2 to TRBJ2-3, with TRBD1 matching 7 bases. The sequence derives from a human donor with alopecia areata. CDR3: CASSLVGTEDTDTQYF. CDR3 nucleotides: TGTGCCAGCAGCCTAGTAGGGACAGAAGACACAGATACGCAGTATTTT.